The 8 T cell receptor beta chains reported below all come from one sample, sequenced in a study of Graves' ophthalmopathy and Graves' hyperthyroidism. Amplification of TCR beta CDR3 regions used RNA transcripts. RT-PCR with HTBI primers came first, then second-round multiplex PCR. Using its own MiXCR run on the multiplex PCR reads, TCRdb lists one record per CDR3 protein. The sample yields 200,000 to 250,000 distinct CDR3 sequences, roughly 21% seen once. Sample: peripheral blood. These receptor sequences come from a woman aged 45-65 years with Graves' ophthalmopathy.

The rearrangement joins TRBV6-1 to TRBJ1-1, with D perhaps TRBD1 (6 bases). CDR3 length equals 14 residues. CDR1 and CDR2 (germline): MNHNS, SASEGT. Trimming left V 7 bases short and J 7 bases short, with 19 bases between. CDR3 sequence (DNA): TGTGCCAGCACGAAAGCACAGGGAGAGGTTGAAGCTTTCTTT. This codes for CASTKAQGEVEAFF.

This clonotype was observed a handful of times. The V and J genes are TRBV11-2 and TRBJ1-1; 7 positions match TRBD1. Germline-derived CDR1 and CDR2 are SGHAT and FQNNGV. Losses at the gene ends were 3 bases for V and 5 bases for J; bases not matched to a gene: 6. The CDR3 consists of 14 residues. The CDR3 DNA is TGTGCCAGCAGCTTTCTGGGACAGCGGACTGAAGCTTTCTTT. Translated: CASSFLGQRTEAFF.

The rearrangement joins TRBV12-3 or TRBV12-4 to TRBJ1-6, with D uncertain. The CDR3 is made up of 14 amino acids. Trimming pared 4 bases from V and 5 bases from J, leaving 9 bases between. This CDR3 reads CASSYRRDNSPLHF. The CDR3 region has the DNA TGTGCCAGCAGTTACCGAAGGGATAATTCACCCCTCCACTTT.

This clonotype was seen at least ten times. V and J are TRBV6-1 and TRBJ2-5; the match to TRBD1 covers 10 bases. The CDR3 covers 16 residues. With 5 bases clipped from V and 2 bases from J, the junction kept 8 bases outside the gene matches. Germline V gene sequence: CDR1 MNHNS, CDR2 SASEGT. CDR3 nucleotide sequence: TGTGCCAGCAGTACCAATCCGGGACAGGGGCAAGAGACCCAGTACTTC. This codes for CASSTNPGQGQETQYF.

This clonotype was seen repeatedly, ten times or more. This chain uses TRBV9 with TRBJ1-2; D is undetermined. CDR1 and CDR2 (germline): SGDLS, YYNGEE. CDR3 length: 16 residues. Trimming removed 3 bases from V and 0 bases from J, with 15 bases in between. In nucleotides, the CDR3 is TGTGCCAGCAGCGGAGGAACTAGGACCGCTAACTATGGCTACACCTTC. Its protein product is CASSGGTRTANYGYTF.

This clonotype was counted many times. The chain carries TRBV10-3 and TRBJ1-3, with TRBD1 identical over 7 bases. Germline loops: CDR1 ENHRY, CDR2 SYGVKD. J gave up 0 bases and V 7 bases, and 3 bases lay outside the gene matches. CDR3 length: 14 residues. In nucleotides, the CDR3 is TGTGCCATCAAGGGGGCCTCCTCTGGAAACACCATATATTTT. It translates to CAIKGASSGNTIYF.

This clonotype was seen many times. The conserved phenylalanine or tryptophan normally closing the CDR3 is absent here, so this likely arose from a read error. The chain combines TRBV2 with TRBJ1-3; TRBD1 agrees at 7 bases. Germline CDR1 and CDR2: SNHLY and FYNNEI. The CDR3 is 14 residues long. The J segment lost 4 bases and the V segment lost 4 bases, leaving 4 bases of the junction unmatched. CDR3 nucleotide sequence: TGTGCCAGCAGTGCCCAGACAGGGGGAAACACCATATATTTA. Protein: CASSAQTGGNTIYL.

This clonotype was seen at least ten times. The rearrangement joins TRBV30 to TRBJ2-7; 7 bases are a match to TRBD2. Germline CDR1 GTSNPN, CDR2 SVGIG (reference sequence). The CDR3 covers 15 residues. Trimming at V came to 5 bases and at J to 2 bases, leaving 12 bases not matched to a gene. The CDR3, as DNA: TGTGCCTGGGCCGTACCCCCACTAGCGACCTACGAGCAGTACTTC. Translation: CAWAVPPLATYEQYF.